A single sample is the source of the 12 T cell receptor beta chains below, sequenced in a study of beta chain features in type 1 diabetes. Study conclusions and caveats: Among patients with Type 1 diabetes, TCRB CDR3s were moderately but significantly shorter in every one of the four CD4+ subsets.

No antigens are known for them. Every bit of the isolated RNA underwent reverse transcription, so sequencing read expressed TCRB transcripts. Only in-frame clones appear in the TCRdb table, and some are missing; sequencing was by immunoSEQ multiplex PCR. The sample contains roughly 140,000 clones, about a tenth of which appear only once. The sample consisted of central memory CD4+ T cells from blood. Source of these receptors: a man aged 30-40 years with type 1 diabetes.

In this sample, this clone turned up a few times. J is TRBJ2-3 and V is TRBV4-2, with TRBD2 matching 9 bases. CDR3 length equals 15 residues. V was clipped by 1 base and J by 5 bases; unmatched bases: 4. The V gene's germline CDR1 is LGHNA and CDR2 YNFKEQ. The CDR3 here is CASSQGAGGGDTQYF. Written as DNA, the CDR3 is TGTGCCAGCAGCCAAGGAGCGGGAGGTGGAGATACGCAGTATTTT.

This clone was detected only a few times. The V and J genes are TRBV29-1 and TRBJ2-4, with 9 nucleotides matching TRBD1. The CDR3 covers 13 residues. With V trimmed by 3 bases and J by 6 bases, 3 bases remained unmatched. Germline V gene data show CDR1 as SQVTM and CDR2 as ANQGSEA. CDR3 bases: TGCAGCGTTGACACAGGGGGCGTAAACATTCAGTACTTC. This gives the protein CSVDTGGVNIQYF. Full variable domain (missing parts from reference TRBV29-1 and TRBJ2-4): SAVISQKPSRDICQRGTSLTIQCQVDSQVTMMFWYRQQPGQSLTLIATANQGSEATYESGFVIDKFPISRPNLTFSTLTVSNMSPEDSSIYLCSVDTGGVNIQYFGAGTRLSVL.

This chain connects TRBV20-1 to TRBJ1-1; D is uncertain. The CDR3 sequence is 11 residues long. V lost 7 bases and J 4 bases, leaving 10 bases between the germline ends. In germline, CDR1 is DFQATT, CDR2 SNEGSKA (reference sequence). Written as DNA, the CDR3 is TGCAGTGTAGAGCGTGGCACTGAAGCTTTCTTT. Amino acids: CSVERGTEAFF.

In its sample, this clone was seen many times. The chain carries TRBV27 and TRBJ1-5; possible D gene TRBD1, 6 bases. There are 13 residues in the CDR3. Looked up from germline, CDR1 is MNHEY and CDR2 is SMNVEV (reference sequence). Trimming took 6 bases from V and 4 from J, leaving 10 bases between them. CDR3 bases: TGTGCCAGCAGCGAGACAGGAAATCAGCCCCAGCATTTT. This gives the protein CASSETGNQPQHF.

V usage is TRBV28 and J usage is TRBJ1-4; maybe TRBD1 (6 bases). The V gene lost 7 bases and the J gene lost 8 bases, with 17 bases spanning the gap. Germline CDR1 is MDHEN and CDR2 is SYDVKM. This CDR3 spans 14 amino acids. In nucleotides, the CDR3 is TGTGCCAGCACCCCGACAGGTCGCTGGGAAAAACTGTTTTTT. Translated, it gives CASTPTGRWEKLFF.

The V call is TRBV2, the J call TRBJ1-5; 8 bases are a match to TRBD1. V was pared by 1 base and J by 6 bases, with 11 bases of the junction left unmatched. CDR1 is SNHLY and CDR2 is FYNNEI in the germline V gene. The CDR3 totals 17 residues. Here the CDR3 DNA reads TGTGCCAGCAGTGAAGTCGGGACAGGCCTTTTCGGTCAGCCCCAGCATTTT. It codes for CASSEVGTGLFGQPQHF.

In this sample, this clone turned up a few times. V and J are TRBV18 and TRBJ2-5, with 7 bases that match TRBD2. The CDR3 consists of 15 residues. Germline CDR1 and CDR2: KGHSH and LQKENI. V dropped 6 bases and J dropped 2; count of bases not matched to a gene: 9. CDR3 sequence (DNA): TGTGCCAGCTCTCCTCCCCTAGCGGAGCAAGAGACCCAGTACTTC. Its protein is CASSPPLAEQETQYF.

V and J are TRBV15 and TRBJ2-3, with TRBD1 identical over 7 bases. This CDR3 region has 15 residues. The trim removed 3 bases at V and 3 bases at J, leaving 6 bases unmatched. Germline CDR1 reads LNHNV; CDR2 reads YYDKDF (reference sequence). The CDR3 is CATSRGDSVTDTQYF. As DNA, the CDR3 is TGTGCCACCAGCAGGGGGGACAGCGTTACAGATACGCAGTATTTT.

This clone was counted a few times. The chain combines TRBV18 with TRBJ2-2; D possibly corresponds to TRBD2 (6 bases). The CDR3 length is 15 residues. The germline CDR1 and CDR2 sequences are KGHSH and LQKENI. V was trimmed by 3 bases and J by 7 bases, leaving 15 bases between them. The CDR3 sequence: CASSPTGLTVGELFF. The DNA for the CDR3 is TGTGCCAGCTCACCTACGGGACTTACCGTCGGGGAGCTGTTTTTT.

With respect to this clone: The same CDR3 arises from other DNA sequences in this sample as well. The rearrangement joins TRBV9 to TRBJ2-1; the match to TRBD2 covers 13 bases. This CDR3 comprises 16 residues. The germline V gene has CDR1 SGDLS and CDR2 YYNGEE. J gave up 6 bases and V 0 bases, and 3 bases lay outside the gene matches. CDR3 loop: CASSVGTSGGLNEQFF. DNA of the CDR3: TGTGCCAGCAGCGTAGGGACTAGCGGGGGTCTCAATGAGCAGTTCTTC.

The chain has TRBV5-4 and TRBJ1-1; D possibly corresponds to TRBD1 (6 bases). In germline, CDR1 is SGHNT, CDR2 YYREEE (reference sequence). With 1 base removed from V and 4 bases from J, the gap between germline ends came to 20 bases. This CDR3 spans 17 amino acids. CDR3: CASSLIGGGAGSTEAFF. The CDR3 region has the DNA TGTGCCAGCAGCTTGATAGGAGGGGGGGCCGGATCCACTGAAGCTTTCTTT.

The V call is TRBV27, the J call TRBJ1-1; D is undetermined. Trimming stripped 0 bases from V and 5 bases from J, with 10 bases between. This CDR3 spans 14 amino acids. In germline, CDR1 is MNHEY, CDR2 SMNVEV (reference sequence). The CDR3 protein is CASSLSGLETEAFF. The CDR3, as DNA: TGTGCCAGCAGTTTATCAGGTCTGGAGACTGAAGCTTTCTTT.